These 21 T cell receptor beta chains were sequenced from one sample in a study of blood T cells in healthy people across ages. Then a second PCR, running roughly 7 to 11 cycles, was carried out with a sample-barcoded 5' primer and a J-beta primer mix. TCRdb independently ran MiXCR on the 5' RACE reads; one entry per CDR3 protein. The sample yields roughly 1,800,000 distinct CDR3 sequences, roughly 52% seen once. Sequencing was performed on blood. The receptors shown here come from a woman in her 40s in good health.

The chain's CDR3 is CASSQALAGGPNEQYF. The DNA for the CDR3 is TGTGCCAGCAGCCAAGCCCTAGCGGGGGGGCCCAATGAGCAGTACTTC. The chain couples TRBV4-2 to TRBJ2-7; 12 positions agree with TRBD2. The germline V gene has CDR1 LGHNA and CDR2 YNFKEQ. The CDR3 is made up of 16 amino acids. J gave up 7 bases and V 1 base, and 8 bases lay outside the gene matches.

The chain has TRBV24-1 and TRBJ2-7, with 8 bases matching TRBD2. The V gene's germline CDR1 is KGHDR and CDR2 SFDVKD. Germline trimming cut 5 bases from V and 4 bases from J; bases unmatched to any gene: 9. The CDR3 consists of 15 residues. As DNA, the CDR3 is TGTGCCACCAGTGGCACTAGCGGCACTCCGTACGAGCAGTACTTC. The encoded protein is CATSGTSGTPYEQYF.

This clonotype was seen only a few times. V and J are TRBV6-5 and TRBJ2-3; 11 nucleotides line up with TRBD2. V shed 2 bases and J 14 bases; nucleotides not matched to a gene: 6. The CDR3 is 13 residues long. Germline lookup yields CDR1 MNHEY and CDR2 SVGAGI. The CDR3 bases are TGTGCCAGCAGTTACCTTAGCGGGGGGGTATCGTATTTT. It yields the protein CASSYLSGGVSYF.

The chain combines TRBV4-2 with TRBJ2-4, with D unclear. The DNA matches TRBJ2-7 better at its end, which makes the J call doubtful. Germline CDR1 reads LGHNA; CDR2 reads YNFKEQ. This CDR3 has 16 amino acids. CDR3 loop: CASSQDYYSRALEQYF. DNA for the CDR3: TGTGCCAGCAGCCAAGATTATTACTCACGGGCCCTCGAGCAGTACTTC.

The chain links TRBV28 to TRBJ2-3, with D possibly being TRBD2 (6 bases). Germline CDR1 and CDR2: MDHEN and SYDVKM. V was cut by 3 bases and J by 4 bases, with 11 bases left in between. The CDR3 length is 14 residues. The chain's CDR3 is CASSLQGGADTQYF. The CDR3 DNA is TGTGCCAGCAGTTTGCAGGGAGGCGCAGATACGCAGTATTTT.

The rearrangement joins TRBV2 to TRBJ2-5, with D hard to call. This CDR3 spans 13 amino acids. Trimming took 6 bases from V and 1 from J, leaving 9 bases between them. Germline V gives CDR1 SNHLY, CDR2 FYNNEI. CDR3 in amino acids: CASRHRTQETQYF. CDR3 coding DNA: TGTGCCAGCAGGCATAGGACCCAAGAGACCCAGTACTTC.

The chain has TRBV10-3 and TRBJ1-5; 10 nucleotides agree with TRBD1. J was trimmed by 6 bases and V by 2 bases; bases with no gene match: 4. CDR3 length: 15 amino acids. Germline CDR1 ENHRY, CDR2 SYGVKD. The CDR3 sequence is CAISEAGQGGQPQHF. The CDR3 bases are TGTGCCATCAGTGAGGCAGGACAGGGGGGTCAGCCCCAGCATTTT.

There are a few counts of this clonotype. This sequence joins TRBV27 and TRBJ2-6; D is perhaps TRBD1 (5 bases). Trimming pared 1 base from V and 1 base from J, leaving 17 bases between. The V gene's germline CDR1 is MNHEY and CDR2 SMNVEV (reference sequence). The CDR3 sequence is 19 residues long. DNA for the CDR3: TGTGCCAGCAGTTTATTCGGCGGCAGGGTGGGATCTGGGGCCAACGTCCTGACTTTC. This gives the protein CASSLFGGRVGSGANVLTF. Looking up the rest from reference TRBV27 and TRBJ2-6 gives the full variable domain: EAQVTQNPRYLITVTGKKLTVTCSQNMNHEYMSWYRQDPGLGLRQIYYSMNVEVTDKGDVPEGYKVSRKEKRNFPLILESPSPNQTSLYFCASSLFGGRVGSGANVLTFGAGSRLTVL.

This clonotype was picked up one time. CDR3 DNA sequence: TGTGCCAGCAGTCGGGAGACGAATGAGCAGTTCTTC. Amino acids: CASSRETNEQFF. The gene calls are TRBV27 and TRBJ2-1; tentatively, D is TRBD2 (6 bases). V shed 5 bases and J shed 7 bases, with 9 bases lying between them. The germline gives CDR1 MNHEY, CDR2 SMNVEV (reference sequence). The CDR3 consists of 12 residues.

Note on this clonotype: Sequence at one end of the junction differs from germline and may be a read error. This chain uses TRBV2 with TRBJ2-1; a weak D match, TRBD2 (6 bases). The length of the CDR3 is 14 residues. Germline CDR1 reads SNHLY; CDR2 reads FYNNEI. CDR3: CASSGGTYYNEQFF. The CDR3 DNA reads TGTGCCAGTAGTGGGGGGACTTACTACAATGAGCAGTTCTTC.

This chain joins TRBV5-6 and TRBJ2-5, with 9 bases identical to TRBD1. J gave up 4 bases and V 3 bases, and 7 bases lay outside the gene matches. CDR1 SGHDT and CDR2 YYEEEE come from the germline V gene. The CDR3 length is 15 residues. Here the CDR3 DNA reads TGTGCCAGCAGCTGGGCAACAGGGGGCCTAGAGACCCAGTACTTC. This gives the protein CASSWATGGLETQYF.

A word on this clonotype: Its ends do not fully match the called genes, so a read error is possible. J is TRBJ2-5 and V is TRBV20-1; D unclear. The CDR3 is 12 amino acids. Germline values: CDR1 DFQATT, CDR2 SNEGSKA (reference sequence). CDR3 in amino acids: CSARDMVETRYF. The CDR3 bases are TGCAGTGCTAGAGATATGGTGGAGACCCGGTACTTC.

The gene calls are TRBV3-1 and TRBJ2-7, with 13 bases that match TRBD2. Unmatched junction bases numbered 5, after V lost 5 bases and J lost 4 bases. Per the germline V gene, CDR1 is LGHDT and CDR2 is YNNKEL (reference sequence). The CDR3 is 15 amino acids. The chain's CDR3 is CASSAGLAGTYEQYF. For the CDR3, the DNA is TGTGCCAGCAGCGCGGGACTAGCGGGGACATACGAGCAGTACTTC.

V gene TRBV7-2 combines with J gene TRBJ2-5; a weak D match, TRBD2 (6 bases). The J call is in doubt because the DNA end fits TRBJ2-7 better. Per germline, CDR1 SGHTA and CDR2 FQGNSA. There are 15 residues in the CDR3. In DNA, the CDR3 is TGTGCCAGCAGCTCTGGGACTTATGTTCCCTACGAGCAGTACTTC. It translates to CASSSGTYVPYEQYF.

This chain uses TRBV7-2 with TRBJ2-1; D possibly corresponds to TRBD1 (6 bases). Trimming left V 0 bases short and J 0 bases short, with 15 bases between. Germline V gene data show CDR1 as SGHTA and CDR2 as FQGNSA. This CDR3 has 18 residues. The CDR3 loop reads CASSLATWGPSSYNEQFF. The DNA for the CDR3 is TGTGCCAGCAGCTTAGCGACTTGGGGGCCCAGCTCCTACAATGAGCAGTTCTTC.

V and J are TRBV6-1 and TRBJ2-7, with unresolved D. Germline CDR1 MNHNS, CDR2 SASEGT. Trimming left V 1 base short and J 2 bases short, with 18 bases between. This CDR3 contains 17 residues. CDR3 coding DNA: TGTGCCAGCAGTGAAGGGCCAGGAGATATAGGAACCTACGAGCAGTACTTC. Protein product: CASSEGPGDIGTYEQYF.

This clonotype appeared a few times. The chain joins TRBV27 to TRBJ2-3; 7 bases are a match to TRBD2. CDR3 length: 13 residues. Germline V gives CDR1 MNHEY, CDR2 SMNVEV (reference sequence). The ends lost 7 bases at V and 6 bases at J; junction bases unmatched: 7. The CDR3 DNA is TGTGCCAGCAAGGGAGGGGCGTTGGATACGCAGTATTTT. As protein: CASKGGALDTQYF.

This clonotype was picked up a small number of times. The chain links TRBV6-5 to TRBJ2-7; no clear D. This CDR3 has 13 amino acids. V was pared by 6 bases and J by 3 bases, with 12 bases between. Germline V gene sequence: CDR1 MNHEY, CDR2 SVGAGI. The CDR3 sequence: CASSHGPFYEQYF. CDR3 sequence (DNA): TGTGCCAGCAGCCACGGGCCCTTCTACGAGCAGTACTTC.

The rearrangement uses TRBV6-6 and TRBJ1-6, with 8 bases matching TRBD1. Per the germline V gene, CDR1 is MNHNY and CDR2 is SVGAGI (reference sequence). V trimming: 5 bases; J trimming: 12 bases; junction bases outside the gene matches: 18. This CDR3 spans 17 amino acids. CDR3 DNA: TGTGCCAGCAGTCGCCAGATATGGACAGGGAGGGAGAAACCCCTCCACTTT. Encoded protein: CASSRQIWTGREKPLHF.

In DNA form, the CDR3 reads TGTGCCAGCAGTTCCCCGGGGGGCCGGGAGAATGAGCAGTTCTTC. Amino acids: CASSSPGGRENEQFF. The chain combines TRBV6-5 with TRBJ2-1; tentatively, D is TRBD2 (7 bases). The germline V gene has CDR1 MNHEY and CDR2 SVGAGI. Trimming stripped 4 bases from V and 7 bases from J, with 17 bases between. The CDR3 has 15 amino acids.

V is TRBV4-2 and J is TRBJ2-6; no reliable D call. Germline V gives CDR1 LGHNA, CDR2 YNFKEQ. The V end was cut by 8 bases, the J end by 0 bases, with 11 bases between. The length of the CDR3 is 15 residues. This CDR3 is CASGATRSGANVLTF. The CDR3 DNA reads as TGTGCCAGCGGAGCTACTCGCTCTGGGGCCAACGTCCTGACTTTC.